At least ten counts were recorded for the clone carrying this T cell receptor beta chain. What it recognizes is unknown. Three rounds of nested PCR, following a modified ARM-PCR protocol, produced the TCRbeta library. TCRdb used MiXCR to reprocess the multiplex PCR reads, holding one entry per CDR3 protein. The sample carries around 210,000 distinct CDR3 sequences, 60% to 85% recorded once. The data belong to a study of tumor and adjacent non-tumor tissue in lung cancer. Study-wide background: On average, productive TCRbeta reads reached roughly 4 million per sample. Study results and caveats: Normal lung showed higher cumulative top 100 clone frequency than tumor. Significantly higher TCR diversity was found in tumor than normal lung.

The CDR3 has 16 amino acids. V lost 1 base, J lost 5 bases, and 7 bases stayed unmatched. Germline CDR1 reads LGHNA; CDR2 reads YSLEER. RNA was extracted from bulk tissue without any cell sorting. Donors were chemotherapy-naive, newly diagnosed lung cancer surgical patients in China, August–late 2014. Material for sequencing was lung tumor tissue. J is TRBJ2-5 and V is TRBV4-3, with 10 bases aligning to TRBD2. This receptor was taken from a man aged 55-75 years with non-small cell lung cancer. CDR3 amino acids: CASSQGRTSGGETQYF. The CDR3 DNA sequence: TGCGCCAGCAGCCAAGGTCGGACTAGCGGAGGCGAGACCCAGTACTTC.